Below, 18 T cell receptor beta chains from the same sample are listed, as sequenced in a study of cytomegalovirus exposure and HLA in healthy donors. PCR used 60 Vbeta primers and 13 Jbeta primers. Sequencing used immunoSEQ multiplex PCR; TCRdb keeps in-frame clones, though not all of them. The table lists some 150,000 clones, about 64% of them singletons. The sample taken for sequencing was PBMCs. The receptor source for this set is a woman aged 55-70 years in good health and CMV-seropositive.

The CDR3 reads CASSAATGGGSSYNEQFF. CDR3 nucleotides: TGTGCCAGCAGCGCCGCTACGGGAGGTGGGAGCTCCTACAATGAGCAGTTCTTC. The chain combines TRBV5-4 with TRBJ2-1, with 7 nucleotides matching TRBD2. This CDR3 spans 18 amino acids. The junction had 13 bases not matched to a gene; V was cut back by 4 bases and J by 0 bases. Germline V gene sequence: CDR1 SGHNT, CDR2 YYREEE (reference sequence).

The chain combines TRBV18 with TRBJ2-1, with D possibly TRBD2 on 6 matching bases. Germline-derived CDR1 and CDR2 are KGHSH and LQKENI. CDR3 length equals 15 residues. Trimming took 3 bases from V and 3 from J, leaving 12 bases between them. CDR3 nucleotides: TGTGCCAGCTCACCCCTCGGGAGTAGCTACAATGAGCAGTTCTTC. Its translation: CASSPLGSSYNEQFF.

This chain links TRBV28 with TRBJ1-2; TRBD1 is a possible D gene (6 bases). The V end was cut by 7 bases, the J end by 6 bases, with 15 bases between. This CDR3 has 13 residues. Per the germline V gene, CDR1 is MDHEN and CDR2 is SYDVKM. In DNA form, the CDR3 reads TGTGCCAGCACCAAAGGGGGGGCAGATGGCTACACCTTC. Protein sequence: CASTKGGADGYTF.

This clone has only a few counts. The V gene is TRBV18, the J gene TRBJ2-3, with a possible D match to TRBD1 (6 bases). The germline V gene encodes CDR1 KGHSH and CDR2 LQKENI. The CDR3 is made up of 15 amino acids. Trimming took off 6 bases at V and 1 base at J, with 14 bases between the two ends. The CDR3 sequence is CASSIDRSRTDTQYF. CDR3 DNA sequence: TGTGCCAGCTCTATAGACAGGTCCCGCACAGATACGCAGTATTTT. The full variable domain, in which reference TRBV18 and TRBJ2-3 provide the parts outside the CDR3, is NAGVMQNPRHLVRRRGQEARLRCSPMKGHSHVYWYRQLPEEGLKFMVYLQKENIIDESGMPKERFSAEFPKEGPSILRIQQVVRGDSAAYFCASSIDRSRTDTQYFGPGTRLTVL.

The chain uses TRBV5-1 and TRBJ2-5; 9 positions agree with TRBD2. Germline values: CDR1 SGHRS, CDR2 YFSETQ. This CDR3 has 14 amino acids. Losses at the gene ends were 3 bases for V and 5 bases for J; bases not matched to a gene: 5. CDR3: CASSSAGGVETQYF. DNA of the CDR3: TGCGCCAGCAGCTCGGCGGGGGGGGTGGAGACCCAGTACTTC.

This clone showed up just once. This chain links TRBV6-1 with TRBJ2-1; TRBD2 might be the D (5 bases). The length of the CDR3 is 10 residues. Germline V gives CDR1 MNHNS, CDR2 SASEGT. V was pared by 9 bases and J by 10 bases, with 10 bases between. In DNA form, the CDR3 reads TGTGCCAGTGGAGGTCTCGAGCAGTTCTTC. It translates to CASGGLEQFF.

The V and J genes are TRBV6-6 and TRBJ1-2, with D hard to call. Germline CDR1 MNHNY, CDR2 SVGAGI (reference sequence). The CDR3 runs to 11 residues. V lost 3 bases and J lost 10, with 9 bases in between. The chain's CDR3 is CASSYTLAYTF. The CDR3 DNA follows: TGTGCCAGCAGTTATACTCTCGCCTACACCTTC.

This clone was recorded a few times. The V call is TRBV30, the J call TRBJ2-1, with D uncertain. The CDR3 sequence is 13 residues long. The V and J ends lost 3 bases and 7 bases respectively, with 13 bases between them. CDR1 and CDR2 from the germline V gene are GTSNPN and SVGIG (reference sequence). CDR3 sequence reads: CAWRSQAPNEQFF. The CDR3 nucleotides are TGTGCCTGGAGGAGCCAGGCGCCTAATGAGCAGTTCTTC.

The gene calls are TRBV11-1 and TRBJ1-1; possible D gene TRBD1, 5 bases. Germline lookup yields CDR1 SGHAT and CDR2 FQDESV (reference sequence). V was shortened by 5 bases and J by 1 base, with 11 bases between the two germline ends. This CDR3 is built from 14 residues. The DNA for the CDR3 is TGTGCCAGCAGCCGGGGCGGGGCGAACACTGAAGCTTTCTTT. Amino acids: CASSRGGANTEAFF.

The V call is TRBV5-1, the J call TRBJ1-1; D may be TRBD1 (5 bases). V lost 1 base and J lost 2, with 18 bases in between. Germline CDR1 SGHRS, CDR2 YFSETQ. This CDR3 is built from 17 residues. The CDR3 loop is CASSLTLQGGINTEAFF. The CDR3 nucleotides read TGCGCCAGCAGCTTGACCCTTCAGGGAGGGATTAACACTGAAGCTTTCTTT.

This clone was recorded a few times. An end of the junction differs from the germline gene, which may be a read error. The chain uses TRBV5-1 and TRBJ2-3; TRBD2 matches at 12 bases. The germline V gene has CDR1 SGHRS and CDR2 YFSETQ. The CDR3 covers 13 residues. This CDR3 reads CASSQLGLAGATF. DNA of the CDR3: TGCGCCAGCAGCCAACTGGGACTAGCGGGCGCAACTTTT.

For this clone: The germline gene is not matched at one end of the junction; a read error may be the cause. J is TRBJ2-1 and V is TRBV7-8, with 9 bases lining up with TRBD2. The CDR3 extends over 15 amino acids. CDR1 and CDR2 from the germline V gene are SGHVS and FQNEAQ. CDR3 nucleotide sequence: TGTGCCAGCAGCTTGGGCGGGAGGGCCGCTACGGAGCCGTTCTTC. Protein sequence: CASSLGGRAATEPFF.

The CDR3 spells CASSRDSSFEQYF. CDR3 nucleotide sequence: TGTGCCAGTAGTCGGGACTCCTCGTTTGAGCAGTACTTC. This chain uses TRBV19 with TRBJ2-7; TRBD2 might be the D (6 bases). The length of the CDR3 is 13 residues. CDR1 is LNHDA and CDR2 is SQIVND in the germline V gene (reference sequence). Trimming cost V 5 bases and J 7 bases, with 15 bases left between them.

The rearrangement joins TRBV7-3 to TRBJ1-2; 7 bases map to TRBD1. The CDR3 is 13 residues long. In germline, CDR1 is SGHTA, CDR2 FQGTGA. After removal of 5 bases from V and 6 bases from J, the junction contained 6 bases not matched to a gene. CDR3 nucleotide sequence: TGTGCCAGCAGCCATGGTACAGGGGATGGCTACACCTTC. Protein product: CASSHGTGDGYTF.

Only one count was recorded for this clone. This chain uses TRBV10-2 with TRBJ1-2; 10 nucleotides align to TRBD1. The CDR3 loop spans 14 amino acids. V was pared by 6 bases and J by 8 bases, with 9 bases of the junction left unmatched. Per the germline V gene, CDR1 is WSHSY and CDR2 is SAAADI. The CDR3 DNA reads as TGCGCCAGCAGCCTGGGACAGGGGACTCGCGGCTACACCTTC. Translating gives CASSLGQGTRGYTF.

V usage is TRBV5-5 and J usage is TRBJ1-4; no clear D. V lost 4 bases to trimming and J lost 0 bases, with 16 bases between them. The germline V gene has CDR1 SGHKS and CDR2 YYEKEE (reference sequence). CDR3 size: 17 residues. The CDR3 spells CASSGREGGSTNEKLFF. The CDR3 DNA sequence: TGTGCCAGCAGCGGCCGTGAGGGAGGATCAACTAATGAAAAACTGTTTTTT.

V and J are TRBV28 and TRBJ2-3; 7 nucleotides agree with TRBD2. This CDR3 comprises 15 residues. The germline gives CDR1 MDHEN, CDR2 SYDVKM. Losses at the gene ends were 3 bases for V and 2 bases for J; bases not matched to a gene: 5. Here the CDR3 DNA reads TGTGCCAGCAGTTTCCTAGCGGCCTTCACAGATACGCAGTATTTT. It codes for CASSFLAAFTDTQYF.

The rearrangement uses TRBV6-5 and TRBJ2-7; D is unresolved. V dropped 0 bases and J dropped 2 bases, with 8 bases sitting between them. Germline V gene sequence: CDR1 MNHEY, CDR2 SVGAGI. This CDR3 is 14 amino acids long. In DNA form, the CDR3 reads TGTGCCAGCAGTTACTCGATAGGAGCCTACGAGCAGTACTTC. It specifies CASSYSIGAYEQYF.